Described below is a single TCR beta chain sequence and its context. This clone was seen a single time. Its antigen remains undetermined. No much larger clonotype is one base removed from it; base qualities were not supplied. The entry originates in a study of regulatory T cells (dated by TCRdb to the late 2010s). Context from the whole study: The study compared T-cell receptor beta repertoires of sorted regulatory, conventional CD4+ and CD8+ T cells between CD3G-deficient patients and healthy controls. Results the study describes overall, beyond this receptor: In patients, repertoires had restricted unique TRB V-J pairs and skewed V and J gene usage, with regulatory T cells showing the most marked changes. Conventional CD4+ T cells from CD3G-deficient patients were enriched for hydrophobic residues at CDR3 positions 6 and 7, suggesting more self-reactive specificities.

Evidence of autoimmunity was found in all CD3G-deficient patients, and more severe autoimmunity was observed in two of the patients. Patients were tested at ages ranging from 2 to 39 years, and reduced naive and increased memory CD4+ and CD8+ T-cell proportions were found in the patients. CD4+ cells were FACS-sorted into CD25-high CD127-low regulatory T cells and CD25-low CD127-high conventional CD4+ T cells. The patient group comprised more than 5 individuals with CD3G deficiency. An international network of physicians spanning the United States, Europe and Asia provided the patient samples and clinical data. Peripheral blood mononuclear cells were isolated by Ficoll density separation. Taken from cysteine to phenylalanine, the CDR3 has 15 residues. Kept here is only the CDR3 DNA, which spans 45 bases and is read in frame from base 1. The germline V gene supplies CDR1 SGHRS and CDR2 YFSETQ. Unmatched junction bases come to 5, with V trimmed by 4 bases and J by 0 bases.

For the multiplex PCR, 52 forward TRBV primers and 13 reverse TRBJ primers were used, and amplification bias was corrected with both assay-based and computational methods. Rearranged TRB loci were amplified from genomic DNA by multiplex PCR within the immunoSEQ assay. TRB amplicons were sequenced on an Illumina HiSeq platform. Under the source paper's analysis protocol: Custom algorithms error-filtered the raw sequences and aligned the raw sequences to reference gene sequences, after which the immunoSEQ online tools were used for analysis. Frequencies of productive and nonproductive TRB rearrangements were evaluated among both unique and total sequences. Hydrophobicity and amino acid composition of residues 6 and 7 within the TRB CDR3 were used to estimate the potential for self-reactivity. Groups were compared by t tests, Mann-Whitney tests or two-way ANOVA performed in Prism software. Entries here come from immuneACCESS through TCRdb and include only in-frame sequences with V and J called. Some clones fail to appear in such tables; in the studies checked, an unresolved V gene covers under half of the shortfall, and the cause of the remainder is unknown. That table is the source of V, J and clone size, and D and trimming were worked out from the DNA. A total of 25,000 to 40,000 clones appear in this sample, about 94% of them only once. The top ten constitute about 0.99% of the sample.

This receptor was identified in a child younger than 10 with CD3G deficiency. Source material: conventional CD4+ T cells sorted from blood. The chain joins TRBV5-1 to TRBJ2-3, and 7 bases in between align with TRBD1. The bases are TGCGCCAGCAGCCAAACAGGGGTCAGCACAGATACGCAGTATTTT. It codes for CASSQTGVSTDTQYF.